This T cell receptor (beta chain) was profiled in a study of blood T cell repertoires in COVID-19. Repertoires were generated with immunoSEQ multiplex PCR, while TCRdb's copy carries only in-frame clones and drops some. The data show fewer than 400,000 clones, with around 86% seen just once and approximately 4.1% held by the top ten. Germline V gene data show CDR1 as MNHEY and CDR2 as SVGAGI. V was pared by 3 bases and J by 0 bases, with 12 bases between. There are 15 residues in the CDR3. The receptor was isolated from a man younger than 40 who had recovered from COVID-19. The sample comprised PBMCs or T cells enriched from blood (not recorded which). The chain recombines TRBV6-5 with TRBJ2-7; perhaps TRBD1 as D (6 bases). Here the CDR3 DNA reads TGTGCCAGCAGTTATGGTGGACAGAGCTCCTACGAGCAGTACTTC. This translates into CASSYGGQSSYEQYF.